These T cell receptor beta chains were read from a single sample in a study of blood T cell repertoires in COVID-19. Some clones are missing from TCRdb's copy, which holds only in-frame ones; the method was immunoSEQ multiplex PCR. The sample lists 95,000 to 100,000 clones; around 85% were seen once. The material sequenced was peripheral blood. The receptors stem from a woman between 65 and 79 years old with active or convalescent COVID-19. CDR3s include the opening cysteine and the closing phenylalanine or tryptophan. A D gene is named only where the DNA matches it firmly. Not every row has a clone size; where given, it reads once, few, many or a size class.

clone_size cdr3_length j_call v_call d_call cdr3_nt cdr3_aa
. 14 TRBJ2-3 TRBV9 . TGTGCCAGCAGCGTAAGCCCCGACTGGGATACGCAGTATTTT CASSVSPDWDTQYF
once 13 TRBJ2-3 TRBV5-1 TRBD2 TGCGCCAGCAGTACTAGCGGCACAGATACGCAGTATTTT CASSTSGTDTQYF
. 13 TRBJ2-7 TRBV24-1 . TGTGCCACCAGTGATTCACTAGGCTACGAGCAGTACTTC CATSDSLGYEQYF
. 13 TRBJ2-1 TRBV11-3 . TGTGCCAGCAGCTTAGGCCAGTACAATGAGCAGTTCTTC CASSLGQYNEQFF
. 20 TRBJ2-1 TRBV15 TRBD2 TGTGCCACCAGCAGAGTATTGGGACTAGCGGGAGGCTTCGACTACAATGAGCAGTTCTTC CATSRVLGLAGGFDYNEQFF
. 15 TRBJ2-5 TRBV4-2 . TGTGCCAGCAGCCAAGTTCCGGTCCACCAAGAGACCCAGTACTTC CASSQVPVHQETQYF
. 15 TRBJ1-2 TRBV5-4 TRBD1 TGTGCCAGCAGCTTGGTGGGACAGGGGTTCTATGGCTACACCTTC CASSLVGQGFYGYTF
once 17 TRBJ1-4 TRBV14 . TGTGCCAGCAGCCAAGATTTTGCCCTCGCTGGGAGTGAAAAACTGTTTTTT CASSQDFALAGSEKLFF
. 16 TRBJ1-6 TRBV7-2 . TGTGCCAGCAGCTTAGGCGCGGGAATGGGTCCTCCACCCCTCCACTTT CASSLGAGMGPPPLHF
few 15 TRBJ1-2 TRBV11-2 TRBD1 TGTGCCAGCAGCTTAGGGCAGGGGGCTAACTATGGCTACACCTTC CASSLGQGANYGYTF
. 16 TRBJ2-3 TRBV27 TRBD2 TGTGCCAGCAGTCCCCGGGGTAGCGGGAGGATAGATACGCAGTATTTT CASSPRGSGRIDTQYF
. 16 TRBJ2-1 TRBV5-1 TRBD2 TGCGCCAGCAGCCCCCGTGCGGGTACTAGCGTCAATGAGCAGTTCTTC CASSPRAGTSVNEQFF
. 16 TRBJ2-7 TRBV7-9 TRBD2 TGTGCCAGCAGCCTCCAAAGAGCGGGAGCTTTCAACGAGCAGTACTTC CASSLQRAGAFNEQYF
few 15 TRBJ1-4 TRBV15 . TGTGCCACCAGCAGATACACAGCAACTAATGAAAAACTGTTTTTT CATSRYTATNEKLFF
. 16 TRBJ1-2 TRBV11-2 TRBD1 TGTGCCAGCAGGACAATCAAAACAGGGGGTGTCTATGGCTACACCTTC CASRTIKTGGVYGYTF
. 12 TRBJ2-1 TRBV11-3 . TGTGCCAGCAGCTTCGGAGACAATGAGCAGTTCTTC CASSFGDNEQFF
. 15 TRBJ2-7 TRBV15 TRBD1 TGTGCCACCAGCAGAGATAGGGCAGGGGGCCTCGAGCAGTACTTC CATSRDRAGGLEQYF
. 19 TRBJ2-5 TRBV5-4 TRBD2 TGTGCCAGCAGCTTGCGACTAGCGGGAGGGTATTACTCCCAAGAGACCCAGTACTTC CASSLRLAGGYYSQETQYF
. 14 TRBJ1-1 TRBV10-2 . TGCGCCAGCAGATCAGGTACCACAAACACTGAAGCTTTCTTT CASRSGTTNTEAFF
. 13 TRBJ2-3 TRBV6-5 TRBD1 TGTGCCAGCAATCGAGGGGGCGCAGATACGCAGTATTTT CASNRGGADTQYF
. 16 TRBJ2-3 TRBV19 TRBD2 TGTGCCAGTACTCCCGGGACTAGCGGGAGCACAGATACGCAGTATTTT CASTPGTSGSTDTQYF
. 13 TRBJ2-5 TRBV28 . TGTGCCAGCAACTTGGGGAGGCCAGAGACCCAGTACTTC CASNLGRPETQYF